This T cell receptor (beta chain) emerged from a study of TIL therapy for anti-PD-1-resistant metastatic lung cancer. The CDR3 is 15 residues long. Per germline, CDR1 SGHTA and CDR2 FQGNSA. Losses at the gene ends were 3 bases for V and 3 bases for J; bases not matched to a gene: 3. The immunoSEQ assay was v3. Profiled with immunoSEQ multiplex PCR; TCRdb holds only in-frame clones, not every one. The data hold just under 60,000 clones, with more than 60% observed a single time. Noted time point: pre-treatment sample, taken before nivolumab and TIL therapy. This sequence joins TRBV7-2 and TRBJ1-5, with TRBD1 identical over 9 bases. This sequence was found in a person between 30 and 79 years old with non-small cell lung cancer. Here the sequenced sample was blood, taken at baseline. The CDR3 reads CASSFDRGTNQPQHF. Written as DNA, the CDR3 is TGTGCCAGCAGCTTCGACAGGGGGACCAATCAGCCCCAGCATTTT.